The source of this T cell receptor (beta chain) is a study of blood T cell repertoires in COVID-19. Whole-study context: Samples came from the United States, Italy and Spain, spanning acute and convalescent COVID-19.

A Seattle source enrolled patients during active infection and followed them longitudinally. CDR1 and CDR2 (germline): LGHDT, YNNKEL (reference sequence). This CDR3 has 15 amino acids. V was shortened by 4 bases and J by 1 base, with 13 bases between the two germline ends. Original methodology: From reference gene primer amplification, estimates of nucleated cell counts were derived. The protocol was immunoSEQ multiplex PCR, while the TCRdb copy is restricted to in-frame clones and leaves out a portion. That table gives V, J and clone size, and the DNA gave D and trimming. Seen here are 160,000 or so clones, around 74% observed once, and the top ten hold around 8%.

The chain uses TRBV3-1 (or the pseudogene TRBV3-2) and TRBJ2-5; D call uncertain. The receptor's source is a woman in her sixties with COVID-19, enrolled during active disease. Material: peripheral blood. CDR3 region: CASSPPVRGQETQYF. CDR3 DNA sequence: TGTGCCAGCAGCCCGCCCGTGAGAGGCCAAGAGACCCAGTACTTC.